This T cell receptor beta chain is drawn from a study of CXCR3 chemokines and chemotherapy response in bladder cancer. CDR3 length: 17 amino acids. Germline-derived CDR1 and CDR2 are ENHRY and SYGVKD. V lost 2 bases and J lost 0, with 14 bases in between. This clonotype is medium-sized in the sample. TCRdb re-called the PCR reads with MiXCR, one entry per CDR3 protein. The table lists 12,000 or so distinct CDR3 sequences, around 12% of them singletons, with 25% to 30% in the top ten. The clonotype comes from a human donor with bladder cancer that did not respond to neoadjuvant chemotherapy. The chain recombines TRBV10-3 with TRBJ2-1; D not certain. Sample collection occurred from a patient whose treatment included neoadjuvant chemotherapy. CDR3 in DNA: TGTGCCATCAGTGAGATACGTTGGGAAAGCTCCTACAATGAGCAGTTCTTC. Its translation is CAISEIRWESSYNEQFF.